This TCR beta chain derives from a study of PD-L1 blockade in urothelial cancer. Findings and limits, study-wide: Expansion of tumor-associated blood clones at 3 weeks was greater in durable-benefit patients.

Turning to this clone: The antigen is not known.

The time point is: pretreatment peripheral blood. Measured with immunoSEQ multiplex PCR; TCRdb has only the in-frame clones, and not every one. The data contain roughly 130,000 clones, 65% to 85% of them singletons. CDR1 is SGHKS, CDR2 YYEKEE, per germline (reference sequence). The CDR3 is 18 residues long. V lost 0 bases, J lost 1 base, and 7 bases stayed unmatched. V and J are TRBV5-5 and TRBJ2-6, with 7 nucleotides matching TRBD1. The sample was PBMCs, taken around atezolizumab (anti-PD-L1) treatment. The TCR was taken from a man over 45 with urothelial cancer. The CDR3 bases are TGTGCCAGCAGCTTGGTAGGGGGCGGCCCATCTGGGGCCAACGTCCTGACTTTC. This sequence encodes CASSLVGGGPSGANVLTF.